This entry is about one T cell receptor (beta chain). The entry originates in a study of CDR3 diversity in severe acne. TCRdb reprocessed the PCR reads with MiXCR, giving one entry per CDR3 protein. Among more than 70,000 distinct CDR3 sequences listed, 45% to 55% were seen once. This CDR3 contains 16 residues. The ends were cut back, 4 bases at V and 6 bases at J, with 21 bases in the middle. Sequencing was carried out using blood. The sequence came from a male donor in good health, serving as a control. The V call is TRBV12-3 or TRBV12-4, the J call TRBJ1-2; no firm D call. The CDR3 sequence: CASSSRRGGGGDGYTF. Here the CDR3 DNA reads TGTGCCAGCAGTTCACGCCGTGGTGGTGGCGGGGATGGCTACACCTTC.